One sample yielded the 11 T cell receptor beta chains listed below, sequenced in a study of blood T cell repertoires in COVID-19. The data were produced by immunoSEQ multiplex PCR, yet TCRdb's version contains in-frame clones alone and is incomplete. The data hold 200,000 or so clones, with 86% observed a single time. Sequencing was carried out using PBMCs or T cells enriched from blood (not recorded which). The receptors were gathered from a woman aged 40 to 50 with acute COVID-19.

This sequence joins TRBV5-1 and TRBJ2-7, with 7 positions matching TRBD1. The CDR3 is made up of 13 amino acids. Trimming took 3 bases from V and 5 from J; bases not matched to a gene: 5. Per the germline V gene, CDR1 is SGHRS and CDR2 is YFSETQ. The CDR3, as DNA: TGCGCCAGCAGCTCCGGGACAGCAAACGAGCAGTACTTC. It translates to CASSSGTANEQYF. Drawing the rest from reference TRBV5-1 and TRBJ2-7, the complete variable domain is KAGVTQTPRYLIKTRGQQVTLSCSPISGHRSVSWYQQTPGQGLQFLFEYFSETQRNKGNFPGRFSGRQFSNSRSEMNVSTLELGDSALYLCASSSGTANEQYFGPGTRLTVT.

As regards this clone: One end of the junction fails to match germline, which may point to a read error. The CDR3 DNA reads TGTACCGCTCGGGAAGGGTATGAAGCTTTCTTT. This codes for CTAREGYEAFF. The chain couples TRBV20-1 to TRBJ1-1; no reliable D call. The CDR3 totals 11 residues. Looked up from germline, CDR1 is DFQATT and CDR2 is SNEGSKA (reference sequence).

The rearrangement joins TRBV12-3 or TRBV12-4 to TRBJ1-2, with D possibly being TRBD1 (5 bases). This CDR3 contains 13 residues. Trimming took 6 bases from V and 8 from J, leaving 16 bases between them. The CDR3 DNA reads TGTGCCAGCAGCACTCAGGGTATTGGCGGCTACACCTTC. This encodes CASSTQGIGGYTF.

The chain uses TRBV15 and TRBJ1-2; 7 bases match TRBD1. Germline lookup yields CDR1 LNHNV and CDR2 YYDKDF (reference sequence). Trimming took 1 base from V and 4 from J; bases not matched to a gene: 6. The CDR3 totals 15 residues. CDR3 nucleotide sequence: TGTGCCACCAGCAGAGTTCTACAGGGGACCTATGGCTACACCTTC. It is translated as CATSRVLQGTYGYTF.

This clone has a single count. The rearrangement links TRBV13 to TRBJ2-5; unclear D gene. The CDR3 consists of 15 residues. Germline CDR1 and CDR2: PRHDT and FYEKMQ (reference sequence). Deletions cut 6 bases from V and 1 base from J, with 15 bases between. CDR3: CASRSSARSQETQYF. The DNA of the CDR3 is TGTGCCAGCAGATCAAGCGCGAGGTCCCAAGAGACCCAGTACTTC.

This clone was detected many times. V and J are TRBV6-5 and TRBJ1-5; a possible D gene is TRBD1 (5 bases). The CDR3 length is 14 residues. Germline V gene sequence: CDR1 MNHEY, CDR2 SVGAGI. V shed 1 base and J shed 8 bases, with 12 bases lying between them. The CDR3 here is CASSYWQGEEPQHF. As DNA, the CDR3 is TGTGCCAGCAGTTACTGGCAGGGTGAGGAGCCCCAGCATTTT.

This clone was observed once. V gene TRBV14 combines with J gene TRBJ1-1; TRBD1 matches 7 bases. The CDR3 runs to 17 residues. Per the germline V gene, CDR1 is SGHDN and CDR2 is FVKESK. Losses at the gene ends were 0 bases for V and 0 bases for J; bases not matched to a gene: 7. This chain's CDR3 is CASSQDRTGVMNTEAFF. For the CDR3, the DNA is TGTGCCAGCAGCCAAGATCGCACAGGGGTTATGAACACTGAAGCTTTCTTT.

J is TRBJ1-3 and V is TRBV9; 9 bases line up with TRBD1. The CDR3 is 15 residues long. The V gene's germline CDR1 is SGDLS and CDR2 YYNGEE. J gave up 4 bases and V 4 bases, and 6 bases lay outside the gene matches. CDR3 residues: CASSLDRGSGNTIYF. CDR3 nucleotides: TGTGCCAGCAGCTTGGACAGGGGTTCAGGAAACACCATATATTTT.

The rearrangement joins TRBV5-1 to TRBJ2-2, with D possibly TRBD1 on 6 matching bases. CDR1 is SGHRS and CDR2 is YFSETQ in the germline V gene. The CDR3 is made up of 14 amino acids. Trimming stripped 4 bases from V and 5 bases from J, with 12 bases between. Written as DNA, the CDR3 is TGCGCCAGCAGCCCTCGTACAGGGACCGGGGAGCTGTTTTTT. It is translated as CASSPRTGTGELFF.

The rearrangement uses TRBV19 and TRBJ2-7, with 12 positions matching TRBD2. Germline loops: CDR1 LNHDA, CDR2 SQIVND (reference sequence). CDR3 length: 18 residues. V lost 3 bases, J lost 0 bases, and 9 bases stayed unmatched. The CDR3 DNA sequence: TGTGCCAGTAGTATCCGAGGACTAGCGGGGAGGAGCTCCTACGAGCAGTACTTC. Amino acids: CASSIRGLAGRSSYEQYF.

The chain carries TRBV27 and TRBJ2-7; possibly TRBD1 for D (5 bases). The CDR3 contains 12 residues. Germline lookup yields CDR1 MNHEY and CDR2 SMNVEV (reference sequence). The V end lost 4 bases, the J end lost 5 bases, and 9 bases lay between the germline ends. The CDR3 DNA reads TGTGCCAGCAGTTCAGGGATCAACGAGCAGTACTTC. This translates into CASSSGINEQYF.